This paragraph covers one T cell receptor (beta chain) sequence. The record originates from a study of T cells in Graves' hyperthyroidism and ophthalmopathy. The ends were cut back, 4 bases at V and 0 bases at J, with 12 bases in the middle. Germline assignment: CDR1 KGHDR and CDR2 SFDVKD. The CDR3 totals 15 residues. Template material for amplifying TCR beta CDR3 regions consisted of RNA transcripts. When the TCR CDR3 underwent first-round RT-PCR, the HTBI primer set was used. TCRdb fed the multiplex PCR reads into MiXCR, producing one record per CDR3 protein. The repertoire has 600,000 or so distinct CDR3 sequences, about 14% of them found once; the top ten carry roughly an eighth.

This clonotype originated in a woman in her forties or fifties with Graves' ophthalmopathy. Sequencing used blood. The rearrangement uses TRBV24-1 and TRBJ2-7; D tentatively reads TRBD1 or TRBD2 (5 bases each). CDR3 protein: CATSEKGRSSYEQYF. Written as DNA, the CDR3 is TGTGCCACCAGTGAAAAGGGACGCAGCTCCTACGAGCAGTACTTC.